This T cell receptor (beta chain) was captured in a study of radiation and T cells in renal cell carcinoma (dated by TCRdb to the early 2020s). Regarding the complete study: The samples were obtained from a clinical trial, where primary renal cell carcinomas were treated with 15 Gy stereotactic body radiation therapy and then removed by nephrectomy 4 weeks afterward. A total of 50 or so samples underwent TCR beta sequencing, made up of 25 or so tumors and about 27 peripheral blood samples. A total of roughly 4 million unique CDR3 nucleotide sequences, encoding 2.8 million or so unique CDR3 amino acid sequences, were found across all 50 or so samples.

Explained via the paper, the time point label denotes: baseline pretreatment blood. The intended sense of this specimen's treatment or condition label: 15 Gy SBRT to primary tumor, nephrectomy 4 weeks later. To track tumor-enriched clonotypes, serial peripheral blood was sampled from radiation-treated patients at baseline and at 2 weeks and 4 weeks after SBRT. Renal cell carcinoma with clear cell pathology was present in all patients. Genomic DNA for TCR sequencing was prepared using the QIAamp DNA Blood Mini Kit (Qiagen). The analyses included just those samples that passed every quality control check. The CDR3 goes from the cysteine to the phenylalanine over 15 residues. Here the CDR3 DNA is all that survives: 45 bases in frame from base 1. V and J lose 5 bases and 1 base, and a span of 12 bases separates them. CDR1 LNHDA and CDR2 SQIVND were looked up in the germline V gene (reference sequence).

Following the manufacturer's recommendations, the immunoSEQ kit was used to generate TCR beta libraries from genomic DNA. To prepare libraries, a first multiplex PCR with proprietary primers was run, followed by a second PCR that added unique barcodes, and a bead cleanup was done after each round. Each sample batch included a kit-provided positive control reaction and a negative control reaction. The final libraries underwent checking on an Agilent 4200 TapeStation D1000 ScreenTape, volumetric pooling, and quantification by qPCR. Sequencing was performed on an Illumina NextSeq500 using a MidOutput 150-cycle cartridge, with 156 Read1 cycles, 15 Index1 cycles, and the kit custom primers. The pooled library was loaded at approximately 1 pM, with a 20% PhiX control spiked in. Per the authors' processing: Vendor-processed data were analyzed in R, and a clonotype was defined as all T cells sharing the same CDR3 nucleotide sequence. For clone abundance analyses, frequencies were normalized to the 10,000 most abundant clones in each sample. Public T cell clones, which averaged fewer than five per sample, were excluded before analysis. Tumor-enriched clonotypes and baseline blood-enriched clonotypes were defined as those with an abundance difference of at least 32-fold between compartments. A beta-binomial differential abundance model was applied to find clonotypes that expanded or contracted between blood time points. Tumor-blood repertoire similarity was measured with the Baroni-Urbani and Buser coefficient, and group comparisons used two-tailed Wilcoxon tests in R. In its TCRdb copy, this immuneACCESS table keeps in-frame sequences only and misses some clones. Where compared with another copy, unresolved V genes explain less than half of these, and the others have no known cause. That table supplies the V and J calls and clone size; D and trimming were determined from the DNA. The sample has around 64,000 clones on record, roughly three quarters of them singletons. 7.3% of the sample goes to the ten largest clones.

The paper's findings and limits, for the study overall: Because the trial had a single-armed design, the trial could not examine how radiation dose or scheduling affected the TCR repertoire. Tracking of blood repertoire dynamics stopped at four to five weeks after treatment, with no follow-up past that point. Because pretreatment tumor biopsies were not available, the baseline intratumoral presence of clonotypes could not be determined. In blood, the top tumor clonotypes increased between baseline and 2 weeks post-radiation and then shrank by 4 weeks, which suggests that tumor-resident clones expanded only transiently.

A single count supports this clone. Its binding antigen is unknown. No base-level quality is on record; no much larger clone is a single base apart. The V gene is TRBV19 and the J gene is TRBJ1-5; a tentative D match to TRBD1 spans 6 bases. The receptor comes from a man aged 60 to 75 with renal cell carcinoma. The source was blood, collected from a patient whose treatment included radiotherapy and nephrectomy. Here the CDR3 is given as CASSPTGRSNQPQHF. The nucleotide sequence is TGTGCCAGTAGTCCAACAGGGCGCAGCAATCAGCCCCAGCATTTT.